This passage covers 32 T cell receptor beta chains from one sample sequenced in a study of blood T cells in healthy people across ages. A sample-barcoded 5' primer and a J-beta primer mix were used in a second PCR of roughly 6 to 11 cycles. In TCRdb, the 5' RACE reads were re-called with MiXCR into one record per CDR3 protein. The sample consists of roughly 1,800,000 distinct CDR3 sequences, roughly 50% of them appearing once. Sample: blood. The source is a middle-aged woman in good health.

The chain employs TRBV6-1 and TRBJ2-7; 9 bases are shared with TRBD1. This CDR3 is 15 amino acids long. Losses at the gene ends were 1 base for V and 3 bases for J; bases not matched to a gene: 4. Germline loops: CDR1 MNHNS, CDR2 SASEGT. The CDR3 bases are TGTGCCAGCAGTGAAGTACAGGGGGCGAACTACGAGCAGTACTTC. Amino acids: CASSEVQGANYEQYF.

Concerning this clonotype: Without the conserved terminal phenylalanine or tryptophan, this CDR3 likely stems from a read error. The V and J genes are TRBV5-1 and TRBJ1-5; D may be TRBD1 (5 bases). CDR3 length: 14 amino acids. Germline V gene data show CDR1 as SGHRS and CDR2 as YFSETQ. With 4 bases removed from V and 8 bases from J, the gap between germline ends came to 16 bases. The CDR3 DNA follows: TGCGCCAGCAGCGGCGGGCAGGGCAAAGAGCCCCAGCATTTA. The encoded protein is CASSGGQGKEPQHL.

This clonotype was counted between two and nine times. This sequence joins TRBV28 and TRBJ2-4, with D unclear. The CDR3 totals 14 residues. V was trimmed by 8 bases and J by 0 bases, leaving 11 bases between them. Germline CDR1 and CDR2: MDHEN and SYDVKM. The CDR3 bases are TGTGCCAGCCACACCCCACTAGCCAAAAACATTCAGTACTTC. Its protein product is CASHTPLAKNIQYF.

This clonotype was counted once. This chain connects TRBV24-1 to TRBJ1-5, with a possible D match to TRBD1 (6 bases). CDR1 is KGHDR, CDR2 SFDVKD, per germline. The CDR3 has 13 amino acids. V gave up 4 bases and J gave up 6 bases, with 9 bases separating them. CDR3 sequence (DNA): TGTGCCACCAGTGAGGGGGCCCTTCAGCCCCAGCATTTT. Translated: CATSEGALQPQHF.

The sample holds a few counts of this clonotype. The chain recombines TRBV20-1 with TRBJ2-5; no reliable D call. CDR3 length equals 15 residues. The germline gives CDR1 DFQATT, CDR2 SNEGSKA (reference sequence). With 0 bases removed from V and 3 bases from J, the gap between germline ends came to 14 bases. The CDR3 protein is CSARDHVKAKETQYF. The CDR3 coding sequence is TGCAGTGCTAGAGATCACGTTAAGGCCAAAGAGACCCAGTACTTC.

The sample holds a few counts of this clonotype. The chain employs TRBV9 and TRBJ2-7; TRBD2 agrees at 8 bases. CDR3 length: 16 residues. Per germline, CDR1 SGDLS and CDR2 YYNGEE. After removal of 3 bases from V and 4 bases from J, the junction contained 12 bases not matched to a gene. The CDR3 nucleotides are TGTGCCAGCAGCGGCCCCGGGAGGGCTTCGGCGTACGAGCAGTACTTC. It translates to CASSGPGRASAYEQYF.

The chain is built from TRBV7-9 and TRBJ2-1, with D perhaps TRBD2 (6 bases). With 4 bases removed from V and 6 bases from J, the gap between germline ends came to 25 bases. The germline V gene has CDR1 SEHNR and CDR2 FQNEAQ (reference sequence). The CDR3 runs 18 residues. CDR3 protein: CASSYIPGGRGSCNEQFF. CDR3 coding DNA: TGTGCCAGCAGCTACATACCCGGGGGACGAGGCTCGTGCAATGAGCAGTTCTTC. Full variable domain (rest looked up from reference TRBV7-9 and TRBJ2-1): DTGVSQNPRHKITKRGQNVTFRCDPISEHNRLYWYRQTLGQGPEFLTYFQNEAQLEKSRLLSDRFSAERPKGSFSTLEIQRTEQGDSAMYLCASSYIPGGRGSCNEQFFGPGTRLTVL.

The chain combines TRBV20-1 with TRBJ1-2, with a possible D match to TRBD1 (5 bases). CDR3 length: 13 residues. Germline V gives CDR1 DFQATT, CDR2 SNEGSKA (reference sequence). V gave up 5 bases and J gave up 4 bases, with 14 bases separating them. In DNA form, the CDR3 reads TGCAGTGCTGCCGAAGGCAGGGTCTATGGCTACACCTTC. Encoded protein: CSAAEGRVYGYTF.

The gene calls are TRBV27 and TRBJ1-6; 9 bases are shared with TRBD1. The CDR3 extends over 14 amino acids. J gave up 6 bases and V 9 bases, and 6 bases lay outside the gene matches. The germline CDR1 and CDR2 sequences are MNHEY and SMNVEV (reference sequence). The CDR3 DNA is TGTGCCAGTAAACAGGGGGCGCGTAATTCACCCCTCCACTTT. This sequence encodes CASKQGARNSPLHF.

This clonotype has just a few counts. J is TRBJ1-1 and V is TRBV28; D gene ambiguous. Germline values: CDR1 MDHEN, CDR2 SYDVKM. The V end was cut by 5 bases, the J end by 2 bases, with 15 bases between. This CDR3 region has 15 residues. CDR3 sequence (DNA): TGTGCCAGCAGTCACCCTTGGACGGGAAACACTGAAGCTTTCTTT. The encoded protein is CASSHPWTGNTEAFF.

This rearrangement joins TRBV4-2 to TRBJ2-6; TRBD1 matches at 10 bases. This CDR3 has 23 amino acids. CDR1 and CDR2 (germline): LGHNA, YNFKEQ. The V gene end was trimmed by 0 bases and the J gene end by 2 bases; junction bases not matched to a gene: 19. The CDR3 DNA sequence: TGTGCCAGCAGCCAAGAAACCAACCACCGGGGACAGGGGCTACTCCCTGGGGCCAACGTCCTGACTTTC. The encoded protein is CASSQETNHRGQGLLPGANVLTF.

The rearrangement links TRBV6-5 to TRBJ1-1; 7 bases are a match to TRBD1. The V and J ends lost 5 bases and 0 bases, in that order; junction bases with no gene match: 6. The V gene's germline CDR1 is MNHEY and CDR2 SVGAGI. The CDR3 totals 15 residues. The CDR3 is CASSRFGQVNTEAFF. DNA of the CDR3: TGTGCCAGCAGTCGATTCGGACAGGTGAACACTGAAGCTTTCTTT.

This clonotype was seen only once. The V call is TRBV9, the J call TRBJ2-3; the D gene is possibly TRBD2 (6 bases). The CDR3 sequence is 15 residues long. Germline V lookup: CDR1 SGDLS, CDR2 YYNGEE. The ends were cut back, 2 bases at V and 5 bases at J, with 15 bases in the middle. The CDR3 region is CASSVLTPGLDTQYF. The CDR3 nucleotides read TGTGCCAGCAGCGTCTTGACCCCGGGACTAGATACGCAGTATTTT.

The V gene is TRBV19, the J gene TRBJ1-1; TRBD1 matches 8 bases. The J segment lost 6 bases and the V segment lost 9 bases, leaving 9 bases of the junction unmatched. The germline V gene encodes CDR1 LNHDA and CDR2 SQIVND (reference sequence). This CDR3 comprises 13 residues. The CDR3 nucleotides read TGTGCCAGCCATGACAGGGGATGGGCTGAAGCTTTCTTT. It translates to CASHDRGWAEAFF.

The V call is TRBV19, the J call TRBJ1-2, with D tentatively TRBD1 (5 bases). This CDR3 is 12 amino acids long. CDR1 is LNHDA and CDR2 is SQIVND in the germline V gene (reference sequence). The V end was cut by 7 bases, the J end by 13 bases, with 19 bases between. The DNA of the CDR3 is TGTGCCAGTACCGATCCCGACAGACGGCTCACCTTC. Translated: CASTDPDRRLTF.

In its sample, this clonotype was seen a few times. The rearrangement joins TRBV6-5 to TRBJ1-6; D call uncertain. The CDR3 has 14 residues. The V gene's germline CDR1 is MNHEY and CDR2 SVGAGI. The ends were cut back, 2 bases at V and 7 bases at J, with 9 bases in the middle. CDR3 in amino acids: CASSYVLYNSPLHF. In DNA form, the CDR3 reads TGTGCCAGCAGTTACGTACTCTACAATTCACCCCTCCACTTT.

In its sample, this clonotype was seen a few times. CDR3 coding DNA: TGTGCCAGCAGCACCCTAGCGGGGGGCTACGAGCAGTACTTC. Translation: CASSTLAGGYEQYF. The chain is built from TRBV13 and TRBJ2-7, with 11 bases lining up with TRBD2. CDR1 PRHDT and CDR2 FYEKMQ come from the germline V gene (reference sequence). Trimming at V came to 5 bases and at J to 3 bases, leaving 3 bases not matched to a gene. The CDR3 has 14 residues.

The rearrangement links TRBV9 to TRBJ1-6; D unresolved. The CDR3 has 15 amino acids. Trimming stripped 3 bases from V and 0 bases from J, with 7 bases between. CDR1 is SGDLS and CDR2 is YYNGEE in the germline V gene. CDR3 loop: CASSARGSYNSPLHF. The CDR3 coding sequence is TGTGCCAGCAGCGCCCGGGGCTCCTATAATTCACCCCTCCACTTT.

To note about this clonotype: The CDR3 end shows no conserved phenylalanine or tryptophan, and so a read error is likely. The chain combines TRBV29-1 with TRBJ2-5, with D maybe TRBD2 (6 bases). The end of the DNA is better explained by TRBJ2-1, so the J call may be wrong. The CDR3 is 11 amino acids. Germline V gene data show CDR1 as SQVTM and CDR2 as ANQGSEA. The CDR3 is CSWGVAETQFV. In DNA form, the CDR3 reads TGCAGTTGGGGGGTTGCGGAGACCCAGTTCGTC.

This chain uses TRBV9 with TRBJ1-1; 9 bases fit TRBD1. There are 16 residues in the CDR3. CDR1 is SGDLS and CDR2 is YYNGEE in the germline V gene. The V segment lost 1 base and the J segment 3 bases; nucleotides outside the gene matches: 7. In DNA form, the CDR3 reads TGTGCCAGCAGCGTACCGACCGGGACAGGGTACACTGAAGCTTTCTTT. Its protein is CASSVPTGTGYTEAFF.

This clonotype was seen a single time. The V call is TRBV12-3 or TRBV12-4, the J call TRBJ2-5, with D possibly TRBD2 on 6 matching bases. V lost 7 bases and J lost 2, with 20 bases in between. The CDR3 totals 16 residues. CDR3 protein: CASTYWDLWSQETQYF. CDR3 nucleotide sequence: TGTGCCAGCACCTACTGGGACTTGTGGTCGCAAGAGACCCAGTACTTC.

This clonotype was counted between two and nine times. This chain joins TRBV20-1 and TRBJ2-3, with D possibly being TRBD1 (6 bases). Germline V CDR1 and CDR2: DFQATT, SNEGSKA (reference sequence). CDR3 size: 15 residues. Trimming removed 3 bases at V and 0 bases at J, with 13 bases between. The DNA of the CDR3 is TGCAGTGCTAGCAGGGGCGAATCTAGCACAGATACGCAGTATTTT. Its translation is CSASRGESSTDTQYF.

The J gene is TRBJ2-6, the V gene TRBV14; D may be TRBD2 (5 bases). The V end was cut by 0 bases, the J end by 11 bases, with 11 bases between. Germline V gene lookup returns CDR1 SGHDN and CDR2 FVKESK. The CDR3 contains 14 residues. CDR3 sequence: CASSQDGLPHVLTF. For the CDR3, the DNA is TGTGCCAGCAGCCAAGATGGACTTCCGCACGTCCTGACTTTC.

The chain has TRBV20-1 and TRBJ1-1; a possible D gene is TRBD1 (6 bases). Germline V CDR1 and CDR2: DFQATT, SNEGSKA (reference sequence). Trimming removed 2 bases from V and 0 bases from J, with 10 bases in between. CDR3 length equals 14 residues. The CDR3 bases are TGCAGTGCTAGAATGGGGGCCATGAACACTGAAGCTTTCTTT. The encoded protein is CSARMGAMNTEAFF.

The CDR3, as DNA: TGCGCCAGCAGCCAAGAAGCCTACTACAATGAGCAGTTCTTC. It translates to CASSQEAYYNEQFF. The rearrangement uses TRBV4-1 and TRBJ2-1, with no clear D. V was clipped by 0 bases and J by 3 bases, with 6 bases between them. Germline V lookup: CDR1 MGHRA, CDR2 YSYEKL. The CDR3 is 14 amino acids.

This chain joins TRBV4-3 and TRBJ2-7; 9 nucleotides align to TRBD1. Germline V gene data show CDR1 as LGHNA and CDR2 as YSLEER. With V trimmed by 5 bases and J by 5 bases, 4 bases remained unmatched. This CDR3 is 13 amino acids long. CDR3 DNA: TGCGCCAGCAGCGGCCGACAGGGGGACGAGCAGTACTTC. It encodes CASSGRQGDEQYF.

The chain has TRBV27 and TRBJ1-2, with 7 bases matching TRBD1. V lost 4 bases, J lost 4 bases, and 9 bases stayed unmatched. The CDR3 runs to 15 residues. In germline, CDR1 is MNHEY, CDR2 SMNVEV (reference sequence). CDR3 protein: CASSSLGSGGYGYTF. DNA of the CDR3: TGTGCCAGCAGTTCCCTAGGGTCAGGGGGCTATGGCTACACCTTC.

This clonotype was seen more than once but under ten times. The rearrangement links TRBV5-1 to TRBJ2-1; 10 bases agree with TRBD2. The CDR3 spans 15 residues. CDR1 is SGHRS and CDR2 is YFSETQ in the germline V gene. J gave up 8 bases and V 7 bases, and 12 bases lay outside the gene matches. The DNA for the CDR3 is TGCGCCAGCGGGTCGAGCGGGGGGGCCGACTATGAGCAGTTCTTC. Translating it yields CASGSSGGADYEQFF.

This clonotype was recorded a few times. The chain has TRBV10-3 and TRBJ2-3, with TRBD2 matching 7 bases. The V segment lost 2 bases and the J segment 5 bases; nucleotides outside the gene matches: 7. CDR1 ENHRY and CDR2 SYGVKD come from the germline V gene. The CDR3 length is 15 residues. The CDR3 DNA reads TGTGCCATCAGTGAGGGTCAAGCGGGGAAAGATACGCAGTATTTT. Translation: CAISEGQAGKDTQYF.

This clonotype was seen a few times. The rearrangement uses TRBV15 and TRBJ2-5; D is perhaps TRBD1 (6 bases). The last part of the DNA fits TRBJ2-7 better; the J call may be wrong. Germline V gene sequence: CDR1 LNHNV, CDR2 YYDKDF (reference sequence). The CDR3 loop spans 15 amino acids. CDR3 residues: CATSRSYREVYEQYF. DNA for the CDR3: TGTGCCACCAGCAGATCGTACAGGGAAGTTTACGAGCAGTACTTC.

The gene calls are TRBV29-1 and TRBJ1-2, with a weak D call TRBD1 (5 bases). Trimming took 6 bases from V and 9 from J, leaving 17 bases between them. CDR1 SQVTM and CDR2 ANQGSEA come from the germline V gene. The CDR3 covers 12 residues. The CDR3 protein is CSVATVGLSYTF. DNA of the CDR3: TGCAGCGTCGCGACAGTGGGTTTGAGCTACACCTTC. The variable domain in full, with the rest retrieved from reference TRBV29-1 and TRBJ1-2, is SAVISQKPSRDICQRGTSLTIQCQVDSQVTMMFWYRQQPGQSLTLIATANQGSEATYESGFVIDKFPISRPNLTFSTLTVSNMSPEDSSIYLCSVATVGLSYTFGSGTRLTVV.

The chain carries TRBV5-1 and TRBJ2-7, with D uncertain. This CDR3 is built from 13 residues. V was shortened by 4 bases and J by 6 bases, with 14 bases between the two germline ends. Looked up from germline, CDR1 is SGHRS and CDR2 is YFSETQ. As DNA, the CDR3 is TGCGCCAGCAGCCCCAAACAGCCAGGCGAGCAGTACTTC. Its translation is CASSPKQPGEQYF.